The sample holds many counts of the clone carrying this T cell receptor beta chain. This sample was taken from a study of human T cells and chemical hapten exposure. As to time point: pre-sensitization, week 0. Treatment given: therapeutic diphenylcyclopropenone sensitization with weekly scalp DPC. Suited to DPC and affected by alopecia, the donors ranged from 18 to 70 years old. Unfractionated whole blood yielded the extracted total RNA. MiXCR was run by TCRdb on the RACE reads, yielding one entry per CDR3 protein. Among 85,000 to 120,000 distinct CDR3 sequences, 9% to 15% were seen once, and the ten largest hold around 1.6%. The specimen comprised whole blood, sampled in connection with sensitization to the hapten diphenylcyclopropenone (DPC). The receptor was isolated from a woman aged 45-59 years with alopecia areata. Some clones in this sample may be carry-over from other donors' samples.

CDR3 sequence (DNA): TGTGCCAGCAGCTTGGGGCTTGTGCGGGGTGGGAATTCACCCCTCCACTTT. This encodes CASSLGLVRGGNSPLHF. This chain connects TRBV7-6 to TRBJ1-6; a weak D match, TRBD1 (5 bases). Deletions cut 3 bases from V and 7 bases from J, with 19 bases between. CDR1 and CDR2 from the germline V gene are SGHVS and FNYEAQ. The CDR3 sequence is 17 residues long.